What follows are 30 T cell receptor beta chains derived from one specimen sequenced in a study of blood T cell repertoires in COVID-19. TCRdb's copy holds only in-frame clones and misses some; the assay was immunoSEQ multiplex PCR. Among roughly 50,000 clones listed, about nine tenths were seen once. Input material: peripheral blood. The receptors stem from a man between 70 and 80 years old with acute or convalescent COVID-19.

The DNA for the CDR3 is TGTGCCTGGAGCCCTTCCCCGGGACAGGGCAATCAGCCCCAGCATTTT. Translation: CAWSPSPGQGNQPQHF. The genes are TRBV30 and TRBJ1-5, with 8 bases fitting TRBD1. This CDR3 has 16 amino acids. Germline V CDR1 and CDR2: GTSNPN, SVGIG (reference sequence). With 3 bases clipped from V and 2 bases from J, the junction kept 9 bases outside the gene matches.

V is TRBV2 and J is TRBJ1-1; unclear D gene. Deletions cut 8 bases from V and 0 bases from J, with 13 bases between. The CDR3 is made up of 14 amino acids. CDR1 is SNHLY and CDR2 is FYNNEI in the germline V gene. CDR3 protein: CASRISRMNTEAFF. CDR3 DNA: TGTGCCAGCCGAATCTCCAGGATGAACACTGAAGCTTTCTTT.

The chain recombines TRBV19 with TRBJ1-4, with D perhaps TRBD1 (5 bases). The germline V and J ends were trimmed by 4 bases and 5 bases, with 11 bases remaining between them. The CDR3 contains 14 residues. The germline CDR1 and CDR2 sequences are LNHDA and SQIVND (reference sequence). DNA for the CDR3: TGTGCCAGTAGTAACCGGGGGACGAATGAAAAACTGTTTTTT. Protein sequence: CASSNRGTNEKLFF.

The rearrangement joins TRBV3-1 (or the pseudogene TRBV3-2) to TRBJ1-2; a weak D match, TRBD1 (5 bases). The ends were cut back, 8 bases at V and 8 bases at J, with 18 bases in the middle. In germline, CDR1 is LGHDT, CDR2 YNNKEL (reference sequence). The CDR3 loop spans 13 amino acids. The chain's CDR3 is CASGEPRRGGYTF. CDR3 bases: TGTGCCAGCGGCGAACCAAGGCGGGGCGGCTACACCTTC.

This chain uses TRBV12-5 with TRBJ1-1; 7 bases are a match to TRBD1. The CDR3 runs 12 residues. Germline V gene lookup returns CDR1 LGHNT and CDR2 FRNRAP. Trimming at V came to 5 bases and at J to 4 bases, leaving 1 base not matched to a gene. CDR3 residues: CASGTGVTEAFF. CDR3 nucleotides: TGTGCTAGTGGTACAGGGGTCACTGAAGCTTTCTTT.

The chain combines TRBV3-1 (or the pseudogene TRBV3-2) with TRBJ1-2; 8 nucleotides match TRBD1. Germline CDR1 and CDR2: LGHDT and YNNKEL (reference sequence). The CDR3 loop spans 14 amino acids. With V trimmed by 3 bases and J by 3 bases, 3 bases remained unmatched. The CDR3 is CASSQDRVDYGYTF. DNA of the CDR3: TGTGCCAGCAGCCAGGACAGGGTTGACTATGGCTACACCTTC.

The chain uses TRBV18 and TRBJ2-2; the match to TRBD1 covers 7 bases. Per germline, CDR1 KGHSH and CDR2 LQKENI. The CDR3 length is 17 residues. With V trimmed by 8 bases and J by 7 bases, 19 bases remained unmatched. DNA of the CDR3: TGTGCCAGCACCCCCCGGGTATCAGGGGGAAGTTTCGGGGAGCTGTTTTTT. Its protein product is CASTPRVSGGSFGELFF.

This sequence joins TRBV18 and TRBJ1-5; no clear D gene. Germline CDR1 and CDR2: KGHSH and LQKENI. Trimming left V 3 bases short and J 2 bases short, with 11 bases between. The CDR3 contains 15 residues. CDR3 residues: CASSPGRSRNQPQHF. The CDR3 bases are TGTGCCAGCTCACCGGGCAGGTCACGCAATCAGCCCCAGCATTTT.

The rearrangement joins TRBV18 to TRBJ2-1; D perhaps matches TRBD1 (6 bases). The CDR3 runs 15 residues. The V gene's germline CDR1 is KGHSH and CDR2 LQKENI. Trimming pared 5 bases from V and 0 bases from J, leaving 11 bases between. The CDR3 is CASSEGGASYNEQFF. CDR3 bases: TGTGCCAGCTCAGAAGGGGGTGCCTCCTACAATGAGCAGTTCTTC.

The chain links TRBV5-6 to TRBJ1-5; no clear D gene. Per germline, CDR1 SGHDT and CDR2 YYEEEE. There are 15 residues in the CDR3. Trimming cost V 5 bases and J 3 bases, with 15 bases left between them. The CDR3 DNA follows: TGTGCCAGCAGTCGTCGTGGGCGTTCCAATCAGCCCCAGCATTTT. This translates into CASSRRGRSNQPQHF.

The chain employs TRBV5-1 and TRBJ1-2; 10 bases line up with TRBD1. In germline, CDR1 is SGHRS, CDR2 YFSETQ. This CDR3 has 17 residues. With V trimmed by 0 bases and J by 3 bases, 8 bases remained unmatched. As DNA, the CDR3 is TGCGCCAGCAGCTTGGCCCCGGGACAGGGGCGAGACTATGGCTACACCTTC. Translated: CASSLAPGQGRDYGYTF.

The CDR3 spells CASSPRSLGVGGTYGYTF. CDR3 DNA sequence: TGTGCCAGCAGCCCCAGGAGCCTCGGGGTAGGGGGTACCTATGGCTACACCTTC. The gene calls are TRBV5-6 and TRBJ1-2; weak D call: TRBD1 (6 bases). The germline V gene has CDR1 SGHDT and CDR2 YYEEEE. V lost 4 bases and J 4 bases, leaving 26 bases between the germline ends. The CDR3 covers 18 residues.

The gene calls are TRBV9 and TRBJ1-2; D gene uncertain. This CDR3 region has 13 residues. Germline V CDR1 and CDR2: SGDLS, YYNGEE. Trimming pared 0 bases from V and 8 bases from J, leaving 11 bases between. DNA of the CDR3: TGTGCCAGCAGCGTAGTGTCAGGTCTCGGCTACACCTTC. Translation gives CASSVVSGLGYTF. Supplemented by reference TRBV9 and TRBJ1-2, the full variable domain reads DSGVTQTPKHLITATGQRVTLRCSPRSGDLSVYWYQQSLDQGLQFLIQYYNGEERAKGNILERFSAQQFPDLHSELNLSSLELGDSALYFCASSVVSGLGYTFGSGTRLTVV.

J is TRBJ1-2 and V is TRBV9, with 9 nucleotides matching TRBD1. Trimming removed 3 bases from V and 5 bases from J; junction bases left unmatched: 5. The CDR3 totals 14 residues. Looked up from germline, CDR1 is SGDLS and CDR2 is YYNGEE. In nucleotides, the CDR3 is TGTGCCAGCAGCGGAGGGGGACAGGGATATGGCTACACCTTC. Translating it yields CASSGGGQGYGYTF. Full variable domain (remainder filled in from reference TRBV9 and TRBJ1-2): DSGVTQTPKHLITATGQRVTLRCSPRSGDLSVYWYQQSLDQGLQFLIQYYNGEERAKGNILERFSAQQFPDLHSELNLSSLELGDSALYFCASSGGGQGYGYTFGSGTRLTVV.

This sequence joins TRBV21-1 and TRBJ1-1; TRBD1 is taken as the D call from the table, unchecked against the DNA. TRBV21-1 represents a pseudogene. The CDR3 consists of 13 residues. The CDR3 is CASSRDIGDEAFF. As DNA, the CDR3 is TGTGCCAGCAGCCGGGACATTGGGGACGAAGCTTTCTTT.

This clone came up a few times. The chain combines TRBV5-8 with TRBJ1-5, with unresolved D. This CDR3 has 15 amino acids. Germline lookup yields CDR1 SGHTS and CDR2 YDEGEE. Between the trimmed V and J ends, which lost 6 bases and 7 bases, there was a span of 20 bases. CDR3 sequence reads: CASTQDRGRVQPQHF. The CDR3 DNA follows: TGTGCCAGCACCCAAGATCGGGGTCGAGTGCAGCCCCAGCATTTT. Together with reference TRBV5-8 and TRBJ1-5, the CDR3 gives the full variable domain: EAGVTQSPTHLIKTRGQQATLRCSPISGHTSVYWYQQALGLGLQFLLWYDEGEERNRGNFPPRFSGRQFPNYSSELNVNALELEDSALYLCASTQDRGRVQPQHFGDGTRLSIL.

The rearrangement uses TRBV7-6 and TRBJ2-3, with TRBD2 matching over 11 bases. In germline, CDR1 is SGHVS, CDR2 FNYEAQ. Unmatched junction bases numbered 7, after V lost 3 bases and J lost 5 bases. The CDR3 spans 16 residues. CDR3 region: CASSLPSGGPGDTQYF. The CDR3 nucleotides are TGTGCCAGCAGCTTGCCTAGCGGGGGGCCGGGAGATACGCAGTATTTT.

The V call is TRBV9, the J call TRBJ2-1; tentative D call: TRBD1 (6 bases). V lost 2 bases, J lost 2 bases, and 11 bases lay in between. The CDR3 is made up of 15 amino acids. The germline gives CDR1 SGDLS, CDR2 YYNGEE. The DNA for the CDR3 is TGTGCCAGCAGCGTCCGGGACACAACCTACAATGAGCAGTTCTTC. Its translation: CASSVRDTTYNEQFF.

The chain links TRBV6-5 to TRBJ2-7; a weak D match, TRBD2 (5 bases). The CDR3 contains 14 residues. From germline, CDR1 is MNHEY and CDR2 SVGAGI. The V and J ends lost 6 bases and 4 bases respectively, with 16 bases between them. This chain's CDR3 is CASRVGRTRYEQYF. In nucleotides, the CDR3 is TGTGCCAGCAGAGTGGGGAGAACGAGGTACGAGCAGTACTTC.

V usage is TRBV6-4 and J usage is TRBJ2-1; D is undetermined. The CDR3 runs to 17 residues. Trimming took off 3 bases at V and 3 bases at J, with 18 bases between the two ends. The germline V gene encodes CDR1 MRHNA and CDR2 SNTAGT. The CDR3 spells CASSESWVAMNYNEQFF. CDR3 bases: TGTGCCAGCAGTGAGAGTTGGGTAGCAATGAACTACAATGAGCAGTTCTTC.

V and J are TRBV10-3 and TRBJ1-1, with a tentative D call TRBD1 (6 bases). This CDR3 has 17 residues. Deletions cut 2 bases from V and 4 bases from J, with 20 bases between. Germline assignment: CDR1 ENHRY and CDR2 SYGVKD. CDR3 residues: CAISEGQGSYDGTEAFF. DNA for the CDR3: TGTGCCATCAGTGAGGGTCAGGGGAGTTACGACGGCACTGAAGCTTTCTTT.

The rearrangement uses TRBV5-6 and TRBJ2-7; D is unresolved. Trimming cost V 0 bases and J 2 bases, with 9 bases left between them. The germline V gene has CDR1 SGHDT and CDR2 YYEEEE. The CDR3 spans 14 residues. In DNA form, the CDR3 reads TGTGCCAGCAGCTTGGTGGGCAGTCCCTACGAGCAGTACTTC. This encodes CASSLVGSPYEQYF.

This clone was seen a handful of times. The rearrangement joins TRBV9 to TRBJ1-3, with D maybe TRBD1 (5 bases). The CDR3 length is 17 residues. V gave up 3 bases and J gave up 1 base, with 17 bases separating them. CDR1 and CDR2 from the germline V gene are SGDLS and YYNGEE. CDR3 bases: TGTGCCAGCAGCGCAAATCCCAGGGAGGCGTCTGGAAACACCATATATTTT. Protein sequence: CASSANPREASGNTIYF.

The chain carries TRBV5-1 and TRBJ2-5; perhaps TRBD1 as D (6 bases). The CDR3 length is 13 residues. The germline V gene has CDR1 SGHRS and CDR2 YFSETQ. V lost 2 bases and J lost 6, with 11 bases in between. The CDR3 reads CASSFQDSQTQYF. In nucleotides, the CDR3 is TGCGCCAGCAGCTTCCAGGACAGCCAGACCCAGTACTTC.

The chain is built from TRBV15 and TRBJ2-5, with 8 nucleotides matching TRBD1. V shed 0 bases, J shed 4 bases, and the junction held 7 bases outside the gene matches. CDR3 length: 16 amino acids. CDR1 LNHNV and CDR2 YYDKDF come from the germline V gene (reference sequence). CDR3 protein: CATSRERTGWRETQYF. Written as DNA, the CDR3 is TGTGCCACCAGCAGAGAACGGACAGGGTGGCGAGAGACCCAGTACTTC. Supplemented by reference TRBV15 and TRBJ2-5, the full variable domain reads DAMVIQNPRYQVTQFGKPVTLSCSQTLNHNVMYWYQQKSSQAPKLLFHYYDKDFNNEADTPDNFQSRRPNTSFCFLDIRSPGLGDTAMYLCATSRERTGWRETQYFGPGTRLLVL.

This chain links TRBV28 with TRBJ2-3; no firm D call. The CDR3 sequence is 13 residues long. Trimming shortened V by 3 bases and J by 1 base, and 5 bases separated the two germline ends. From germline, CDR1 is MDHEN and CDR2 SYDVKM. The CDR3 loop reads CASSFVGTDTQYF. The CDR3 coding sequence is TGTGCCAGCAGTTTCGTCGGCACAGATACGCAGTATTTT.

This chain connects TRBV4-2 to TRBJ2-3; 9 bases fit TRBD2. V dropped 4 bases and J dropped 4; count of bases not matched to a gene: 6. Germline CDR1 reads LGHNA; CDR2 reads YNFKEQ. This CDR3 has 15 amino acids. CDR3 DNA: TGTGCCAGCAGCCCTCCGCGGGGGGGGGCAGATACGCAGTATTTT. It codes for CASSPPRGGADTQYF.

J is TRBJ1-2 and V is TRBV14; 10 bases align to TRBD1. Germline values: CDR1 SGHDN, CDR2 FVKESK. The V gene end was trimmed by 0 bases and the J gene end by 2 bases; junction bases not matched to a gene: 6. This CDR3 has 17 residues. CDR3 bases: TGTGCCAGCAGCCAAGAAGCCGGGGGACAGGGGAACTATGGCTACACCTTC. The encoded protein is CASSQEAGGQGNYGYTF. Drawing the rest from reference TRBV14 and TRBJ1-2, the complete variable domain is EAGVTQFPSHSVIEKGQTVTLRCDPISGHDNLYWYRRVMGKEIKFLLHFVKESKQDESGMPNNRFLAERTGGTYSTLKVQPAELEDSGVYFCASSQEAGGQGNYGYTFGSGTRLTVV.

This clone was seen only a few times. The chain has TRBV4-1 and TRBJ2-2, with D tentatively TRBD1 (6 bases). Germline V gene data show CDR1 as MGHRA and CDR2 as YSYEKL. This CDR3 has 16 residues. Trimming shortened V by 6 bases and J by 4 bases, and 18 bases separated the two germline ends. CDR3 bases: TGCGCCAGCAGTCCTTCCGGGACAACAGTCACCGGGGAGCTGTTTTTT. This codes for CASSPSGTTVTGELFF.

The rearrangement uses TRBV10-3 and TRBJ1-2; 8 bases fit TRBD1. From germline, CDR1 is ENHRY and CDR2 SYGVKD. V lost 5 bases, J lost 1 base, and 21 bases stayed unmatched. The CDR3 is made up of 20 amino acids. The CDR3 sequence is CAISRPGGGAATGGNYGYTF. The CDR3 DNA reads TGTGCCATCAGTCGCCCGGGCGGGGGGGCGGCAACAGGGGGTAACTATGGCTACACCTTC.